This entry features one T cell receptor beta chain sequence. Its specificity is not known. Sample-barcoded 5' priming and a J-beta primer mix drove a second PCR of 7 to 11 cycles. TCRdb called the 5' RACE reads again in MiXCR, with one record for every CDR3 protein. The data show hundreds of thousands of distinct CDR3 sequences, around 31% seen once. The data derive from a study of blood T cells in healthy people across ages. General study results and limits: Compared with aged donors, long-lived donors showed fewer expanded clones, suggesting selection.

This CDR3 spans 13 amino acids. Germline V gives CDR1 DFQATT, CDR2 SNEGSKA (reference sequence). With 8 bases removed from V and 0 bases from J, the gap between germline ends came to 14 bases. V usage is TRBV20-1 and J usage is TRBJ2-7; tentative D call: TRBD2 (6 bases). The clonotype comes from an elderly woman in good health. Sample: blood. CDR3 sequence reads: CSFRDSTSYEQYF. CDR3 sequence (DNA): TGCAGTTTCCGGGACTCCACCTCCTACGAGCAGTACTTC.